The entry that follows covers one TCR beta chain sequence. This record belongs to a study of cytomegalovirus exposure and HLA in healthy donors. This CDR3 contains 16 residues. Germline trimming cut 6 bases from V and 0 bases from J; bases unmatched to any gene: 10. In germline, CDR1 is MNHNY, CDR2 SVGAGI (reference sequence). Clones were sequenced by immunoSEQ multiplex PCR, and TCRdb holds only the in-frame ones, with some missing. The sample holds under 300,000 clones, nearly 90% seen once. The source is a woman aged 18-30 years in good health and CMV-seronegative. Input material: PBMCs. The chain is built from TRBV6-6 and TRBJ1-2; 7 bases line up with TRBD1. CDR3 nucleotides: TGTGCCAGCAGCCAACAGGGGCAACCTCCTAACTATGGCTACACCTTC. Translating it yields CASSQQGQPPNYGYTF.